These 26 T cell receptor beta chains originate from one sample sequenced in a study of blood T cell repertoires in COVID-19. Data came from immunoSEQ multiplex PCR; TCRdb stores just in-frame clones and leaves some out. The sample yields tens of thousands of clones, about nine tenths seen once. Sample: peripheral blood. Receptor source: a woman between 45 and 65 years old in a cohort sampled during active COVID-19.

The rearrangement uses TRBV4-1 and TRBJ1-1; no clear D. V was cut by 4 bases and J by 2 bases, with 5 bases left in between. The CDR3 contains 12 residues. The germline V gene has CDR1 MGHRA and CDR2 YSYEKL. The CDR3 coding sequence is TGCGCCAGCAGCCGCGGAAACACTGAAGCTTTCTTT. Protein sequence: CASSRGNTEAFF.

The V call is TRBV27, the J call TRBJ2-2; D perhaps matches TRBD1 (6 bases). V was clipped by 1 base and J by 0 bases, with 9 bases between them. The germline V gene encodes CDR1 MNHEY and CDR2 SMNVEV (reference sequence). The CDR3 spans 16 residues. CDR3 coding DNA: TGTGCCAGCAGTTTATGGGGACACTCGAACACCGGGGAGCTGTTTTTT. It yields the protein CASSLWGHSNTGELFF.

The V call is TRBV9, the J call TRBJ1-2; unclear D gene. V was pared by 0 bases and J by 3 bases, with 6 bases between. Germline V CDR1 and CDR2: SGDLS, YYNGEE. The CDR3 totals 13 residues. CDR3 DNA sequence: TGTGCCAGCAGCGTAGTACAAGACTATGGCTACACCTTC. As protein: CASSVVQDYGYTF.

V and J are TRBV3-1 (or the pseudogene TRBV3-2) and TRBJ2-3; 7 nucleotides line up with TRBD2. V was clipped by 0 bases and J by 2 bases; unmatched bases: 8. CDR3 length: 17 residues. In germline, CDR1 is LGHDT, CDR2 YNNKEL (reference sequence). CDR3 nucleotide sequence: TGTGCCAGCAGCCAAGATTCCCAGGGAGGGCCCACAGATACGCAGTATTTT. It encodes CASSQDSQGGPTDTQYF.

This chain joins TRBV30 and TRBJ2-3; D remains ambiguous. The CDR3 runs to 12 residues. The germline V and J ends were trimmed by 2 bases and 6 bases, with 9 bases remaining between them. CDR1 and CDR2 from the germline V gene are GTSNPN and SVGIG (reference sequence). The CDR3 region has the DNA TGTGCCTGGAGTAGAACCGGGGATACGCAGTATTTT. It codes for CAWSRTGDTQYF. Based on the CDR3 plus reference TRBV30 and TRBJ2-3, the full variable domain is SQTIHQWPATLVQPVGSPLSLECTVEGTSNPNLYWYRQAAGRGLQLLFYSVGIGQISSEVPQNLSASRPQDRQFILSSKKLLLSDSGFYLCAWSRTGDTQYFGPGTRLTVL.

The chain employs TRBV5-1 and TRBJ1-1, with D maybe TRBD1 (5 bases). V shed 5 bases and J shed 0 bases, with 8 bases lying between them. CDR1 and CDR2 (germline): SGHRS, YFSETQ. The CDR3 consists of 13 residues. The CDR3 region has the DNA TGCGCCAGCAGACAGGAACTGAACACTGAAGCTTTCTTT. Its protein is CASRQELNTEAFF.

A note on this clone: Other nucleotide sequences from this sample produce the same CDR3. This chain links TRBV11-2 with TRBJ1-2, with D possibly matching TRBD1 (5 bases). CDR1 SGHAT and CDR2 FQNNGV come from the germline V gene. The CDR3 consists of 13 residues. Trimming left V 1 base short and J 2 bases short, with 5 bases between. CDR3 in DNA: TGTGCCAGCAGCTTAGGACAGAACTATGGCTACACCTTC. Protein sequence: CASSLGQNYGYTF.

The rearrangement uses TRBV4-2 and TRBJ2-1, with D perhaps matching TRBD1 (5 bases). This CDR3 comprises 17 residues. Germline V lookup: CDR1 LGHNA, CDR2 YNFKEQ. The V end lost 4 bases, the J end lost 2 bases, and 18 bases lay between the germline ends. The CDR3 here is CASSRTIQGSPYNEQFF. Written as DNA, the CDR3 is TGTGCCAGCAGCCGCACCATCCAGGGATCCCCCTACAATGAGCAGTTCTTC.

This chain joins TRBV3-1 (or the pseudogene TRBV3-2) and TRBJ1-6, with D possibly being TRBD1 (6 bases). CDR3 length: 16 residues. V gave up 0 bases and J gave up 7 bases, with 13 bases separating them. Germline V CDR1 and CDR2: LGHDT, YNNKEL (reference sequence). The CDR3 here is CASSQEPTGWNSPLHF. CDR3 nucleotide sequence: TGTGCCAGCAGCCAAGAACCCACAGGGTGGAATTCACCCCTCCACTTT.

The chain uses TRBV6-5 and TRBJ1-5; 7 positions agree with TRBD1. There are 14 residues in the CDR3. The V gene's germline CDR1 is MNHEY and CDR2 SVGAGI. With 6 bases clipped from V and 8 bases from J, the junction kept 10 bases outside the gene matches. CDR3 sequence (DNA): TGTGCCAGCAGCCCAAGTGGGACAGCAAAGCCCCAGCATTTT. Translated: CASSPSGTAKPQHF.

This chain uses TRBV10-2 with TRBJ1-5; D unclear. This CDR3 region has 13 residues. From germline, CDR1 is WSHSY and CDR2 SAAADI. V was shortened by 10 bases and J by 4 bases, with 14 bases between the two germline ends. CDR3 in DNA: TGCGCCATCTCCGACTTGTTAAATCAGCCCCAGCATTTT. Translation gives CAISDLLNQPQHF.

The DNA for the CDR3 is TGCGCCAGCCATGACCAGGGACAAAACTATGGCTACACCTTC. Translation: CASHDQGQNYGYTF. The chain employs TRBV10-2 and TRBJ1-2; perhaps TRBD1 as D (6 bases). V lost 8 bases and J 2 bases, leaving 15 bases between the germline ends. Germline CDR1 WSHSY, CDR2 SAAADI. The CDR3 is made up of 14 amino acids.

V gene TRBV24-1 combines with J gene TRBJ2-7; possibly TRBD1 for D (7 bases). In germline, CDR1 is KGHDR, CDR2 SFDVKD. The V end lost 4 bases, the J end lost 3 bases, and 15 bases lay between the germline ends. The CDR3 is 15 amino acids. CDR3 bases: TGTGCCACCAGTGAGGCGGGACAGAGTTTCTACGAGCAGTACTTC. This gives the protein CATSEAGQSFYEQYF.

The chain links TRBV6-5 to TRBJ1-2, with 8 positions matching TRBD1. The germline V gene has CDR1 MNHEY and CDR2 SVGAGI. Germline trimming cut 5 bases from V and 12 bases from J; bases unmatched to any gene: 11. The CDR3 is 13 residues long. CDR3 coding DNA: TGTGCCAGCAGTCTTATTGAGGCAGGGGGCCACACCTTC. It codes for CASSLIEAGGHTF.

J is TRBJ2-1 and V is TRBV29-1; D possibly corresponds to TRBD1 (5 bases). CDR1 SQVTM and CDR2 ANQGSEA come from the germline V gene. The V and J ends lost 6 bases and 7 bases respectively, with 16 bases between them. This CDR3 is 13 amino acids long. CDR3 sequence reads: CSVADIPLNEQFF. For the CDR3, the DNA is TGCAGCGTGGCGGACATCCCCTTGAATGAGCAGTTCTTC.

V and J are TRBV6-5 and TRBJ2-7; D remains unclear. Trimming took 7 bases from V and 4 from J, leaving 14 bases between them. The CDR3 has 13 amino acids. CDR1 is MNHEY, CDR2 SVGAGI, per germline. The CDR3: CASTDSRGYEQYF. The CDR3 DNA follows: TGTGCCAGCACCGACTCCCGAGGTTACGAGCAGTACTTC.

This chain links TRBV7-9 with TRBJ2-3; TRBD1 aligns across 8 bases. The CDR3 length is 16 residues. In germline, CDR1 is SEHNR, CDR2 FQNEAQ (reference sequence). Unmatched junction bases numbered 8, after V lost 3 bases and J lost 3 bases. This CDR3 reads CASSLGRGPRTDTQYF. The CDR3 bases are TGTGCCAGCAGCTTGGGCAGGGGGCCGAGAACAGATACGCAGTATTTT.

The V call is TRBV7-3, the J call TRBJ2-2; TRBD1 agrees at 7 bases. The CDR3 is 15 residues long. Trimming cost V 5 bases and J 0 bases; bases outside gene matches: 3. Germline V gene sequence: CDR1 SGHTA, CDR2 FQGTGA. CDR3 DNA: TGTGCCAGCAGCCTGCAGGGGGCGAACACCGGGGAGCTGTTTTTT. Encoded protein: CASSLQGANTGELFF. Looking up the rest from reference TRBV7-3 and TRBJ2-2 gives the full variable domain: GAGVSQTPSNKVTEKGKYVELRCDPISGHTALYWYRQSLGQGPEFLIYFQGTGAADDSGLPNDRFFAVRPEGSVSTLKIQRTERGDSAVYLCASSLQGANTGELFFGEGSRLTVL.

The chain uses TRBV7-3 and TRBJ2-2; D is perhaps TRBD1 (6 bases). The CDR3 runs to 15 residues. The ends were cut back, 3 bases at V and 2 bases at J, with 10 bases in the middle. Germline V CDR1 and CDR2: SGHTA, FQGTGA. The CDR3 DNA follows: TGTGCCAGCAGCTTCGGGACACCCAACACCGGGGAGCTGTTTTTT. Translating it yields CASSFGTPNTGELFF.

The chain employs TRBV7-9 and TRBJ2-2; 8 bases are a match to TRBD1. Germline values: CDR1 SEHNR, CDR2 FQNEAQ (reference sequence). V lost 4 bases to trimming and J lost 3 bases; unmatched junction nucleotides: 4. This CDR3 has 15 residues. CDR3 DNA sequence: TGTGCCAGCAGCTATGGACAGGGTGACACCGGGGAGCTGTTTTTT. Amino acid sequence: CASSYGQGDTGELFF.

The rearrangement links TRBV5-1 to TRBJ2-3; D is perhaps TRBD1 (6 bases). CDR1 is SGHRS, CDR2 YFSETQ, per germline. V lost 0 bases and J 2 bases, leaving 10 bases between the germline ends. The CDR3 is made up of 15 amino acids. CDR3 nucleotides: TGCGCCAGCAGCTTGGCCCAGGGGTTCACAGATACGCAGTATTTT. Translating gives CASSLAQGFTDTQYF. Drawing the rest from reference TRBV5-1 and TRBJ2-3, the complete variable domain is KAGVTQTPRYLIKTRGQQVTLSCSPISGHRSVSWYQQTPGQGLQFLFEYFSETQRNKGNFPGRFSGRQFSNSRSEMNVSTLELGDSALYLCASSLAQGFTDTQYFGPGTRLTVL.

The rearrangement joins TRBV28 to TRBJ2-1; maybe TRBD2 (6 bases). Per the germline V gene, CDR1 is MDHEN and CDR2 is SYDVKM. The length of the CDR3 is 15 residues. The ends were cut back, 6 bases at V and 1 base at J, with 13 bases in the middle. The CDR3 loop reads CASSRAGGSYNEQFF. The CDR3 coding sequence is TGTGCCAGCAGCCGAGCTGGAGGGTCCTACAATGAGCAGTTCTTC.

The chain uses TRBV11-2 and TRBJ2-2; maybe TRBD2 (5 bases). V was cut by 5 bases and J by 6 bases, with 16 bases left in between. Per germline, CDR1 SGHAT and CDR2 FQNNGV. The CDR3 spans 15 residues. CDR3 sequence: CASSVLVRKAGELFF. CDR3 nucleotide sequence: TGTGCCAGCAGCGTACTAGTCCGGAAGGCCGGGGAGCTGTTTTTT.

The chain links TRBV2 to TRBJ2-4; TRBD1 agrees at 10 bases. Trimming took 6 bases from V and 5 from J; bases not matched to a gene: 4. Germline V gene sequence: CDR1 SNHLY, CDR2 FYNNEI. CDR3 length: 14 amino acids. The CDR3 DNA reads as TGTGCCAGCAGAACCGGGACAGGGGAAAACATTCAGTACTTC. It encodes CASRTGTGENIQYF.

The J gene is TRBJ2-3, the V gene TRBV5-8; TRBD2 agrees at 8 bases. The junction had 1 base not matched to a gene; V was cut back by 4 bases and J by 0 bases. The CDR3 is made up of 14 amino acids. Germline CDR1 SGHTS, CDR2 YDEGEE. The CDR3 coding sequence is TGTGCCAGCAGCGGACTAGCTAGCACAGATACGCAGTATTTT. Its protein is CASSGLASTDTQYF.

The chain couples TRBV11-2 to TRBJ2-3, with a tentative D call TRBD1 (5 bases). V shed 1 base and J shed 4 bases, with 9 bases lying between them. The length of the CDR3 is 14 residues. Germline CDR1 SGHAT, CDR2 FQNNGV. CDR3 in amino acids: CASSLAQGPDTQYF. As DNA, the CDR3 is TGTGCCAGCAGCTTAGCCCAGGGTCCAGATACGCAGTATTTT.